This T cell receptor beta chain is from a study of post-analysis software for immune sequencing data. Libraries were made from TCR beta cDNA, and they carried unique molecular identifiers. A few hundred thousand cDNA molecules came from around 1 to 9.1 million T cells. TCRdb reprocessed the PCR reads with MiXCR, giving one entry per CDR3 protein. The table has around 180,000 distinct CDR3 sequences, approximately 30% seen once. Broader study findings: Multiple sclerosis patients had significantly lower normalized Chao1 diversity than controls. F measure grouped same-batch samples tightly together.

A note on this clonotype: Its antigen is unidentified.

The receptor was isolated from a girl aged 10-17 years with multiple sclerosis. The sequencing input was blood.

CDR3 nucleotide sequence: TGTGCCAGCAGGCAGGATGGGGGCGGCTCACCCCTCCACTTT. Its translation is CASRQDGGGSPLHF. The chain is built from TRBV28 and TRBJ1-6, with TRBD1 as a possible D gene (6 bases). CDR3 length: 14 amino acids. V was trimmed by 6 bases and J by 10 bases, leaving 16 bases between them. Germline assignment: CDR1 MDHEN and CDR2 SYDVKM.